The T cell receptor (beta chain) described here comes from a study of cytomegalovirus exposure and HLA in healthy donors. Study-level findings and limits: Most subjects had HLA-A and HLA-B alleles reportedly predicted accurately by TCR beta sequences.

The PCR was carried out with 60 Vbeta primers and 13 Jbeta primers. The table came from immunoSEQ multiplex PCR; TCRdb's copy has only in-frame clones and leaves some out. The table lists approximately 100,000 clones, roughly 70% of them singletons. This CDR3 contains 15 residues. CDR1 is SGHVS and CDR2 is FQNEAQ in the germline V gene. Trimming shortened V by 4 bases and J by 4 bases, and 17 bases separated the two germline ends. To note about this clone: Its antigen is undetermined.

The sample consisted of PBMCs. The chain combines TRBV7-8 with TRBJ2-7; D unresolved. The sequence was obtained from a man aged 50-59 years in good health and CMV-seronegative. Here the CDR3 reads CASSSIPGPLYEQYF. DNA of the CDR3: TGTGCCAGCAGCTCTATCCCAGGTCCCCTATACGAGCAGTACTTC. Together with reference TRBV7-8 and TRBJ2-7, the CDR3 gives the full variable domain: GAGVSQSPRYKVAKRGQDVALRCDPISGHVSLFWYQQALGQGPEFLTYFQNEAQLDKSGLPSDRFFAERPEGSVSTLKIQRTQQEDSAVYLCASSSIPGPLYEQYFGPGTRLTVT.